These T cell receptor beta chains were read from a single sample in a study of CD8+ T cells in alopecia areata. Measured with immunoSEQ multiplex PCR; TCRdb has only the in-frame clones, and not every one. The sample has roughly 190,000 clones; around three fifths are singletons. The sequenced sample was CD4+ T cells sorted from blood, obtained at week 24, from a patient treated with tofacitinib. These receptors originate from a human donor with alopecia areata. Both conserved end residues are part of each CDR3. Fields, in order: D gene, clone size, J gene, V gene, CDR3 protein, CDR3 DNA. The D gene is left open where the match is weak. Size is stated for part of the rows, as once, few or many counts, or as a class when the clone is expanded.

>TRBD2|.|TRBJ2-1|TRBV7-2
CASSLEAGPRDEQFF
TGTGCCAGCAGCTTAGAAGCGGGGCCCCGGGATGAGCAGTTCTTC
>.|few|TRBJ2-7|TRBV30
CAWRDVSYEQYF
TGTGCCTGGAGAGATGTCTCCTACGAGCAGTACTTC
>.|.|TRBJ2-1|TRBV2
CASSGDGSNEQFF
TGTGCCAGCAGTGGAGACGGCAGCAATGAGCAGTTCTTC
>TRBD1|.|TRBJ2-5|TRBV5-1
CASSLVSDRLWETQYF
TGCGCCAGCAGCTTGGTTTCGGACAGGCTTTGGGAGACCCAGTACTTC
>TRBD1|.|TRBJ1-2|TRBV7-2
CASSLQTGAYGYTF
TGTGCCAGCAGCTTACAGACAGGGGCCTATGGCTACACCTTC
>.|once|TRBJ2-3|TRBV29-1
CSVRLSTDTQYF
TGCAGCGTTCGACTGAGCACAGATACGCAGTATTTT
>TRBD1|once|TRBJ1-6|TRBV5-1
CASSLGRGQGNSPLHF
TGCGCCAGCAGCTTGGGGCGGGGACAGGGAAATTCACCCCTCCACTTT
>.|.|TRBJ1-5|TRBV9
CASSVAPYSNQPQHF
TGTGCCAGCAGCGTAGCGCCTTATAGCAATCAGCCCCAGCATTTT
>TRBD1|.|TRBJ1-2|TRBV29-1
CSADRGDGYTF
TGCAGCGCAGACAGGGGAGATGGCTACACCTTC
>.|.|TRBJ2-7|TRBV5-1
CASSLVGYSYEQYF
TGCGCCAGCAGCTTGGTGGGCTATAGCTACGAGCAGTACTTC
>.|.|TRBJ2-3|TRBV27
CASSSPTGAPVRYF
TGTGCCAGCAGTTCACCGACAGGAGCCCCAGTAAGGTATTTT
>TRBD2|few|TRBJ2-1|TRBV10-3
CAVLAGKQFF
TGTGCCGTCCTAGCGGGTAAGCAGTTCTTC
>TRBD2|once|TRBJ2-1|TRBV5-6
CASTPSLAGVYNEQFF
TGTGCCAGCACCCCGTCGCTAGCGGGGGTCTACAATGAGCAGTTCTTC
>.|.|TRBJ1-2|TRBV29-1
CSASTGPNGYTF
TGCAGCGCTTCGACAGGACCAAATGGCTACACCTTC
>.|.|TRBJ1-2|TRBV10-3
CAISDQQSYGYTF
TGTGCCATCAGTGATCAACAGAGCTATGGCTACACCTTC
>TRBD1|.|TRBJ2-5|TRBV9
CASSPTGGGETQYF
TGTGCCAGCAGCCCTACAGGGGGCGGTGAGACCCAGTACTTC
>.|few|TRBJ1-1|TRBV29-1
CSVEGSTNTEAFF
TGCAGCGTTGAAGGATCCACAAACACTGAAGCTTTCTTT
>.|.|TRBJ1-1|TRBV9
CASSTVYTEAFF
TGTGCCAGCAGCACGGTCTACACTGAAGCTTTCTTT
>.|.|TRBJ1-6|TRBV15
CATSRDANNNSPLHF
TGTGCCACCAGCAGAGATGCGAACAATAATTCACCCCTCCACTTT
>TRBD2|few|TRBJ2-7|TRBV29-1
CSVGGLAGGLYEQYF
TGCAGCGTCGGAGGGCTAGCGGGGGGCCTCTACGAGCAGTACTTC
>.|.|TRBJ2-7|TRBV29-1
CSVEVRDPLREQYF
TGCAGCGTTGAAGTCCGGGACCCTCTAAGGGAGCAGTACTTC
>.|.|TRBJ2-7|TRBV5-1
CASSAAGTKSYEQYF
TGCGCCAGCAGCGCGGCCGGGACAAAGTCCTACGAGCAGTACTTC
>TRBD1|.|TRBJ1-6|TRBV2
CASKIRDSNNSPLHF
TGTGCCAGCAAGATTCGGGACAGCAATAATTCACCCCTCCACTTT
>.|.|TRBJ2-7|TRBV25-1
CASSETESSYEQYF
TGTGCCAGCAGTGAAACAGAGAGCTCCTACGAGCAGTACTTC
>.|.|TRBJ2-6|TRBV10-3
CAISDRAAGANVLTF
TGTGCCATCAGTGACAGGGCTGCTGGGGCCAACGTCCTGACTTTC
>.|few|TRBJ2-1|TRBV7-3
CASSTQRDNEQFF
TGTGCCAGCAGCACACAGCGGGACAATGAGCAGTTCTTC
>.|.|TRBJ2-7|TRBV27
CASSGHREIGYEQYF
TGTGCCAGCAGTGGCCACAGGGAAATTGGCTACGAGCAGTACTTC
>.|.|TRBJ2-7|TRBV2
CASSGRILAFF
TGTGCCAGCAGTGGCCGGATATTGGCCTTCTTC
>TRBD1|few|TRBJ1-2|TRBV5-1
CASSAGQTNYGYTF
TGCGCCAGCAGCGCGGGACAGACCAACTATGGCTACACCTTC
>.|.|TRBJ1-2|TRBV5-1
CASSLIENYGYTF
TGCGCCAGCAGCTTGATAGAAAACTATGGCTACACCTTC
>TRBD2|once|TRBJ2-2|TRBV7-2
CASSGTGLAGTGELFF
TGTGCCAGCAGCGGAACGGGACTAGCGGGGACCGGGGAGCTGTTTTTT
>TRBD1|.|TRBJ2-1|TRBV25-1
CASSEKSIGTGVNEQFF
TGTGCCAGCAGTGAAAAGAGCATCGGGACAGGGGTAAATGAGCAGTTCTTC
>TRBD2|once|TRBJ2-5|TRBV6-5
CASSYSTSGGGKTQYF
TGTGCCAGCAGTTACTCGACTAGCGGGGGTGGTAAGACCCAGTACTTC
>TRBD2|many|TRBJ2-1|TRBV6-1
CASREGAPRTRLFF
TGTGCCAGCAGGGAGGGAGCGCCACGGACTAGACTGTTCTTC
>TRBD1|.|TRBJ1-2|TRBV5-1
CASSARQGGYGYTF
TGCGCCAGCAGCGCCAGACAGGGTGGCTATGGCTACACCTTC
>.|few|TRBJ1-6|TRBV7-2
CASSLVDSPLHF
TGTGCCAGCAGCTTAGTGGATTCACCCCTCCACTTT
>.|.|TRBJ2-2|TRBV11-3
CASSVGSGELFF
TGTGCCAGCAGCGTAGGGAGCGGGGAGCTGTTTTTT
>TRBD1|.|TRBJ2-7|TRBV5-1
CASSGGTGYNYEQYF
TGCGCCAGCAGCGGCGGGACAGGGTACAATTACGAGCAGTACTTC
>TRBD1|few|TRBJ2-2|TRBV10-2
CASSVDRGRRTGELFF
TGCGCCAGCAGTGTGGACAGGGGGCGGCGAACCGGGGAGCTGTTTTTT
>.|.|TRBJ1-1|TRBV30
CAWSSGSPEAFF
TGTGCCTGGAGTAGTGGGAGCCCTGAAGCTTTCTTT
>.|.|TRBJ2-2|TRBV29-1
CSVSPGIHTGELFF
TGCAGCGTTTCTCCGGGGATCCACACCGGGGAGCTGTTTTTT
>.|once|TRBJ1-2|TRBV27
CASSPGGGYYGYTF
TGTGCCAGCAGCCCCGGGGGGGGCTACTATGGCTACACCTTC
>.|.|TRBJ1-2|TRBV9
CASSPYGPIGYTF
TGTGCCAGCAGCCCATACGGCCCAATTGGCTACACCTTC
>.|.|TRBJ1-1|TRBV30
CAWTRWGTEAFF
TGTGCCTGGACCCGCTGGGGCACTGAAGCTTTCTTT
>.|.|TRBJ2-3|TRBV29-1
CSPFEQSTDTQYF
TGCAGCCCCTTTGAGCAAAGCACAGATACGCAGTATTTT
>.|once|TRBJ2-3|TRBV9
CASSVVGAAGTDTQYF
TGTGCCAGCAGCGTAGTGGGGGCGGCGGGCACAGATACGCAGTATTTT
>TRBD1|.|TRBJ1-1|TRBV29-1
CSAKTGILSTEAFF
TGCAGCGCAAAGACAGGGATCTTGAGCACTGAAGCTTTCTTT
>.|.|TRBJ2-5|TRBV5-1
CASSLGRVRETQYF
TGCGCCAGCAGCTTGGGACGGGTTAGGGAGACCCAGTACTTC
>TRBD1|.|TRBJ1-2|TRBV7-8
CASSLEGAKGIGYTF
TGTGCCAGCAGCTTAGAGGGGGCTAAGGGGATTGGCTACACCTTC
>.|.|TRBJ1-1|TRBV30
CAWSEALVGNTEAFF
TGTGCCTGGAGTGAGGCCCTAGTGGGTAACACTGAAGCTTTCTTT
>.|.|TRBJ2-7|TRBV9
CASSRGQGSYEQYF
TGTGCCAGCAGCCGGGGGCAGGGGTCTTACGAGCAGTACTTC
>.|.|TRBJ1-1|TRBV29-1
CSVRGALDTEAFF
TGCAGCGTTCGAGGGGCGTTGGACACTGAAGCTTTCTTT
>.|.|TRBJ1-4|TRBV25-1
CASSEKYDATNEKLFF
TGTGCCAGCAGTGAAAAATACGATGCAACTAATGAAAAACTGTTTTTT
>.|few|TRBJ1-6|TRBV11-2
CASRLGTGMNSPLHF
TGTGCCAGCAGGCTTGGAACAGGGATGAATTCACCCCTCCACTTT
>.|few|TRBJ2-1|TRBV28
CASNAYPGGHNEQFF
TGTGCCAGCAACGCATACCCTGGGGGTCACAATGAGCAGTTCTTC
>.|.|TRBJ2-3|TRBV10-2
CASGQGSTDTQYF
TGCGCCAGCGGTCAAGGTAGCACAGATACGCAGTATTTT